Listed here are 18 T cell receptor beta chains from one sample, sequenced in a study of shared clonotypes between healthy human individuals. Libraries were prepared by immunoSEQ multiplex PCR; TCRdb keeps only in-frame clonotypes and omits some of them. The data hold over a million clones, with approximately 78% observed a single time. The sequenced material came from memory CD4+ T cells from PBMCs. Specified subset: CD45RA-negative fraction. The receptors were sampled from a man younger than 35 in good health. Some clones in this sample may be carry-over from other donors' samples.

The genes are TRBV4-3 and TRBJ2-2; 13 bases agree with TRBD2. The CDR3 consists of 18 residues. V lost 3 bases to trimming and J lost 3 bases; unmatched junction nucleotides: 7. Germline CDR1 and CDR2: LGHNA and YSLEER. CDR3 in DNA: TGCGCCAGCAGCCAGGAAACCGGACTAGCGGGAGACACCGGGGAGCTGTTTTTT. Translated: CASSQETGLAGDTGELFF.

The rearrangement joins TRBV28 to TRBJ1-6; D may be TRBD1 (6 bases). In germline, CDR1 is MDHEN, CDR2 SYDVKM. Trimming took 2 bases from V and 7 from J, leaving 15 bases between them. CDR3 length equals 16 residues. This CDR3 reads CASSLAGGGRNSPLHF. The CDR3, as DNA: TGTGCCAGCAGTTTAGCCGGCGGGGGCAGGAATTCACCCCTCCACTTT.

The chain combines TRBV30 with TRBJ2-7; TRBD1 matches at 10 bases. Germline-derived CDR1 and CDR2 are GTSNPN and SVGIG (reference sequence). The ends lost 5 bases at V and 3 bases at J; junction bases unmatched: 7. The CDR3 covers 14 residues. In DNA, the CDR3 is TGTGCCTGGCGCCCGGGACAGGGGATCTACGAGCAGTACTTC. Amino acids: CAWRPGQGIYEQYF.

This clone has only a few counts. The chain couples TRBV5-1 to TRBJ1-5, with D hard to call. This CDR3 spans 14 amino acids. The ends were cut back, 0 bases at V and 3 bases at J, with 7 bases in the middle. CDR1 is SGHRS and CDR2 is YFSETQ in the germline V gene. The CDR3 loop reads CASSLGTDNQPQHF. The CDR3 DNA reads as TGCGCCAGCAGCTTGGGGACGGACAATCAGCCCCAGCATTTT.

This chain links TRBV5-1 with TRBJ2-7, with TRBD2 identical over 10 bases. There are 15 residues in the CDR3. Per the germline V gene, CDR1 is SGHRS and CDR2 is YFSETQ. V lost 4 bases, J lost 7 bases, and 11 bases stayed unmatched. The CDR3 region is CASSPRSGRAGEQYF. CDR3 in DNA: TGCGCCAGCAGCCCAAGAAGCGGGAGGGCCGGGGAGCAGTACTTC.

Remarks on this clone: This may stem from a read error, because a much larger clone lies one nucleotide away. The chain joins TRBV4-2 to TRBJ1-2, with TRBD1 matching over 7 bases. The CDR3 contains 13 residues. Germline CDR1 and CDR2: LGHNA and YNFKEQ. Trimming cost V 5 bases and J 4 bases; bases outside gene matches: 4. The DNA of the CDR3 is TGTGCCAGCAGCTTGGGACAGTTCTATGGCTACACCTTC. Its protein product is CASSLGQFYGYTF.

Remarks on this clone: Other DNA variants within this sample encode the same CDR3. The chain is built from TRBV30 and TRBJ1-2, with a tentative D call TRBD1 (5 bases). The ends were cut back, 5 bases at V and 2 bases at J, with 12 bases in the middle. Per the germline V gene, CDR1 is GTSNPN and CDR2 is SVGIG (reference sequence). CDR3 length: 13 residues. The CDR3 sequence: CAWRGPGNYGYTF. CDR3 sequence (DNA): TGTGCCTGGCGGGGTCCAGGGAACTATGGCTACACCTTC.

This chain links TRBV28 with TRBJ1-5, with D tentatively TRBD1 (6 bases). Trimming removed 3 bases at V and 6 bases at J, with 21 bases between. In germline, CDR1 is MDHEN, CDR2 SYDVKM. The CDR3 extends over 17 amino acids. CDR3 DNA: TGTGCCAGCAGTTTGGTCCGGGGGCCCCCCATAAGTCAGCCCCAGCATTTT. Translation: CASSLVRGPPISQPQHF.

The chain is built from TRBV5-1 and TRBJ2-1; D call uncertain. Trimming left V 0 bases short and J 8 bases short, with 9 bases between. Germline loops: CDR1 SGHRS, CDR2 YFSETQ. This CDR3 has 13 amino acids. CDR3 region: CASSLGQSDEQFF. The CDR3 DNA reads TGCGCCAGCAGCTTGGGACAATCCGATGAGCAGTTCTTC.

DNA of the CDR3: TGTGCCAGCAGTCCCCAGGGGGCACAAGAGACCCAGTACTTC. Translation: CASSPQGAQETQYF. The rearrangement uses TRBV28 and TRBJ2-5, with 8 bases aligning to TRBD1. Germline V gene data show CDR1 as MDHEN and CDR2 as SYDVKM. The CDR3 spans 14 residues. V lost 5 bases, J lost 2 bases, and 4 bases stayed unmatched.

The chain has TRBV19 and TRBJ2-7, with 10 bases aligning to TRBD2. Trimming removed 6 bases from V and 6 bases from J; junction bases left unmatched: 5. Per the germline V gene, CDR1 is LNHDA and CDR2 is SQIVND (reference sequence). The CDR3 sequence is 13 residues long. The CDR3 coding sequence is TGTGCCAGTAGCAGCGGGAGGGCTTTCGAGCAGTACTTC. Its translation is CASSSGRAFEQYF.

The V call is TRBV11-2, the J call TRBJ2-1; D remains unclear. Trimming removed 0 bases at V and 4 bases at J, with 7 bases between. The germline gives CDR1 SGHAT, CDR2 FQNNGV. The CDR3 length is 14 residues. CDR3 coding DNA: TGTGCCAGCAGCTTAGATGGCGTTTACAATGAGCAGTTCTTC. It yields the protein CASSLDGVYNEQFF.

The rearrangement links TRBV9 to TRBJ2-1; 7 bases match TRBD2. The CDR3 length is 14 residues. CDR1 is SGDLS and CDR2 is YYNGEE in the germline V gene. V shed 4 bases and J 4 bases; nucleotides not matched to a gene: 5. This chain's CDR3 is CASSPLAAYNEQFF. CDR3 nucleotides: TGTGCCAGCAGCCCGCTAGCGGCGTACAATGAGCAGTTCTTC.

CDR3 residues: CSVFDRSLPTGTEAFF. CDR3 bases: TGCAGCGTTTTCGACAGGAGCTTACCCACCGGGACTGAAGCTTTCTTT. V and J are TRBV29-1 and TRBJ1-1; the D gene is possibly TRBD1 (6 bases). Trimming shortened V by 5 bases and J by 5 bases, and 24 bases separated the two germline ends. Germline-derived CDR1 and CDR2 are SQVTM and ANQGSEA. This CDR3 has 16 amino acids.

This chain uses TRBV5-1 with TRBJ2-7; 8 bases are shared with TRBD1. The germline CDR1 and CDR2 sequences are SGHRS and YFSETQ. V shed 4 bases and J 2 bases; nucleotides not matched to a gene: 8. CDR3 length: 15 residues. DNA of the CDR3: TGCGCCAGCAGCCTCCAGGGGGCAACAACCTACGAGCAGTACTTC. Translation gives CASSLQGATTYEQYF.

This clone was seen many times. The chain couples TRBV6-1 to TRBJ2-1; a possible D gene is TRBD2 (7 bases). CDR1 MNHNS and CDR2 SASEGT come from the germline V gene. CDR3 length: 12 amino acids. V was shortened by 3 bases and J by 12 bases, with 12 bases between the two germline ends. DNA for the CDR3: TGTGCCAGCAGTGAGGGAGGGGGTTCGCAGTTCTTC. As protein: CASSEGGGSQFF.

This chain connects TRBV21-1 to TRBJ1-2; the table's D call, TRBD1, was not checked against the DNA. TRBV21-1 is classified as a pseudogene. CDR3 length: 15 residues. DNA of the CDR3: TGTGCCAGCAGCAAAGTGCAGAATACTAACTATGGCTACACCTTC. Translated, it gives CASSKVQNTNYGYTF.

The V call is TRBV5-1, the J call TRBJ1-2; possible D gene TRBD1, 6 bases. Looked up from germline, CDR1 is SGHRS and CDR2 is YFSETQ. V was pared by 5 bases and J by 4 bases, with 15 bases between. The CDR3 sequence is 14 residues long. This CDR3 is CASRWDKGGYGYTF. CDR3 nucleotide sequence: TGCGCCAGCAGATGGGACAAGGGAGGCTATGGCTACACCTTC.